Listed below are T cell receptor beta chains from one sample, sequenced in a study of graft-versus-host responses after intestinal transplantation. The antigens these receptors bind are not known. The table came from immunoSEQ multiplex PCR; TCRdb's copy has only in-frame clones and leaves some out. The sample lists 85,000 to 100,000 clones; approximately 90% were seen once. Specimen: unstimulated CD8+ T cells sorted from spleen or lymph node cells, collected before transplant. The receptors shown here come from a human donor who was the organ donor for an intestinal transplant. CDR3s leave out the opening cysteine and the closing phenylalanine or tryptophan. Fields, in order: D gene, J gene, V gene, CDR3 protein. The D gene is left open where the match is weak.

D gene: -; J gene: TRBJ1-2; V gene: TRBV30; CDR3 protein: AWSVGGPRGGYT
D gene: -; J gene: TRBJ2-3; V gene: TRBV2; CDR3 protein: AILLTDTQY
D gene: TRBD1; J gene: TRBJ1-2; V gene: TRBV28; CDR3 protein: ASSLSQWTGVAYGYT
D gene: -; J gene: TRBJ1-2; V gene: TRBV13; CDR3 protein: ASSLGLTGGYGYT
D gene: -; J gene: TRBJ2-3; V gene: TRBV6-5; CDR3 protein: ASSFGLTGPDTQY
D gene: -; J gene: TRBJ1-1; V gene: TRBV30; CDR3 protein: AWSPGQMGTEAF
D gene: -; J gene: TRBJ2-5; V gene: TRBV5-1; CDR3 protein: ATQGGIGGGKETQY
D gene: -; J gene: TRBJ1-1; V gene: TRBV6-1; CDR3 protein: AGGGFGSGTEAF
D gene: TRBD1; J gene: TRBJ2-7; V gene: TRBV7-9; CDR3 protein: ASRQGQSYEQY
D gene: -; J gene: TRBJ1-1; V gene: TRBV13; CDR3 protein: ASSLGDRKEAF
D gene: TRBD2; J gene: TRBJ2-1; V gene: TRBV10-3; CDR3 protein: AISETLAGAGNEQF
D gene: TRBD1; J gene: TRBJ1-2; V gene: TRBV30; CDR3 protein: AWSVGQGTGYT
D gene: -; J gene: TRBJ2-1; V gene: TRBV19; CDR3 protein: ASTGSYNEQF
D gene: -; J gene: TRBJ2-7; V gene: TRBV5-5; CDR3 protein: ASSLGPTYEQY
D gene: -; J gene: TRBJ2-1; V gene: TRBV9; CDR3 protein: ASSVNGETDEQF
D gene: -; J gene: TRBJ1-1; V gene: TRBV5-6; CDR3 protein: ASSWGTEVF
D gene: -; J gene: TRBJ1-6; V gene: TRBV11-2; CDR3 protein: ASSLGAGVGSPPH
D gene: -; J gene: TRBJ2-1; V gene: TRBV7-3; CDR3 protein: ASSSAGWPGEQF
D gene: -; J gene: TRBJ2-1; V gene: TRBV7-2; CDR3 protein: ASSLIPGSNEQF
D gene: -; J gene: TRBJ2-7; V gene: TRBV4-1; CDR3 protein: ASSLTQGLNYEQY
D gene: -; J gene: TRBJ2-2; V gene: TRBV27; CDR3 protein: ASSFFPDGELF
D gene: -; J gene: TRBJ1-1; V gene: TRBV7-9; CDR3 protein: ASSIGTEAF
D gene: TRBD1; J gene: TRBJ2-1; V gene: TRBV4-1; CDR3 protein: ASSQASGTGGSNEQF
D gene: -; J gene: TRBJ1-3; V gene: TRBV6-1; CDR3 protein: ASSESQTSGNTIY
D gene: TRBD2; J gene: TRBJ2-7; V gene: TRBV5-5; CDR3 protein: ASSFPSGSSYEQY
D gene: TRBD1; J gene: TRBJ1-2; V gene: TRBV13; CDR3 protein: ASSQATGGGGIIDGYT
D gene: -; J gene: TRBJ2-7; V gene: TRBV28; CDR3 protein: ASSPLYEQY
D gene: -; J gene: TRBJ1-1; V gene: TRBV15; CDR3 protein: ATSRDRVTEAF
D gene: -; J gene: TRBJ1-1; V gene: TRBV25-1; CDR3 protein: ASSDGGLHGTEAF
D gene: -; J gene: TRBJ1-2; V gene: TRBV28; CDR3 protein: ASGTEFLTRC
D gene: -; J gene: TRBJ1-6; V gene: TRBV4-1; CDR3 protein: ASSQVAFGGPPLH
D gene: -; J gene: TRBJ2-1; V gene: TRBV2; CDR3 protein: ASGERFFSSYNEQF
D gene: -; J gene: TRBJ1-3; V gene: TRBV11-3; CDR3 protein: ASSVPGNTIY
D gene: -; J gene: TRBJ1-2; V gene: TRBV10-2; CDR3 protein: ATGEGNYGYT
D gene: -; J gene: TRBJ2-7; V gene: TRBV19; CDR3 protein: ASSIALASDYEQY
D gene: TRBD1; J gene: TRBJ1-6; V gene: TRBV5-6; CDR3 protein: ASSLGQAAFSPLH